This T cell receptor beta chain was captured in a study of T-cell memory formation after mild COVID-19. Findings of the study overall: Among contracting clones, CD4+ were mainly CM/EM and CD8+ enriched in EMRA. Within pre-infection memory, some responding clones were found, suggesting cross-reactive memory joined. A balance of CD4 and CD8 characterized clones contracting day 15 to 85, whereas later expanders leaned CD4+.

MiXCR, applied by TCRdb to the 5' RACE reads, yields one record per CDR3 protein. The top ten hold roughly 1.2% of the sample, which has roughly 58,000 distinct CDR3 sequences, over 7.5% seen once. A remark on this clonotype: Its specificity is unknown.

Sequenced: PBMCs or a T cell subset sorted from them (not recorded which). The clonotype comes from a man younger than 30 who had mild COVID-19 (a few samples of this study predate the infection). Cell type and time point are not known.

Here the CDR3 reads CATTLGGSMNSPLHF. The CDR3 nucleotides read TGTGCCACCACCTTGGGGGGTAGTATGAATTCACCCCTCCACTTT. The rearrangement uses TRBV12-3 or TRBV12-4 and TRBJ1-6; tentatively, D is TRBD1 (5 bases). V lost 10 bases and J 7 bases, leaving 20 bases between the germline ends. The CDR3 contains 15 residues.